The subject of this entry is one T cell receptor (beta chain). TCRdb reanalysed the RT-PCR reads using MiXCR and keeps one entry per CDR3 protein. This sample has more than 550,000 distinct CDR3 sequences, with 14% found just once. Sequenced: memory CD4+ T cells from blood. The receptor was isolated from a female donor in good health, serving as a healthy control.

The CDR3 reads CASSLWLYEQYF. The CDR3 DNA reads TGTGCCAGCAGCTTATGGCTATACGAGCAGTACTTC. The chain recombines TRBV7-9 with TRBJ2-7; the D is unclear. The ends were cut back, 2 bases at V and 4 bases at J, with 6 bases in the middle. CDR3 size: 12 residues. Germline V lookup: CDR1 SEHNR, CDR2 FQNEAQ (reference sequence).